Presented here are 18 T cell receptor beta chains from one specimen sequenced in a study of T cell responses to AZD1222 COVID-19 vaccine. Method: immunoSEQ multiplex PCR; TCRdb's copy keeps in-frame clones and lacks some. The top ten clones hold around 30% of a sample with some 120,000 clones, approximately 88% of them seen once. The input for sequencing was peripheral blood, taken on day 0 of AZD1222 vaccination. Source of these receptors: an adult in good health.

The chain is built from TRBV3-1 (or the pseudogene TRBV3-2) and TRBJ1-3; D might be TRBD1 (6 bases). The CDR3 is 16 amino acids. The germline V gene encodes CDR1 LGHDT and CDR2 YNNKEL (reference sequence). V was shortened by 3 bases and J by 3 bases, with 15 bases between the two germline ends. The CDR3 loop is CASSHTPGESGNTIYF. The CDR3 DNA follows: TGTGCCAGCAGCCACACCCCAGGGGAAAGTGGAAACACCATATATTTT.

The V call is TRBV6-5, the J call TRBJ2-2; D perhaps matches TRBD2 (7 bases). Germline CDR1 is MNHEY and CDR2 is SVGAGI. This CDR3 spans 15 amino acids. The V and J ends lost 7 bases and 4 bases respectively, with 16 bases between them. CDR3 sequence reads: CASKGAGEGTGELFF. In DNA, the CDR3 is TGTGCCAGCAAAGGGGCAGGGGAGGGCACCGGGGAGCTGTTTTTT.

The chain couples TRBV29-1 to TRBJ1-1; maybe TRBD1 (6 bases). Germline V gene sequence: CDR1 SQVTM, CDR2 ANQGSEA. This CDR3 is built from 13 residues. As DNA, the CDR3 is TGCGGATCCGTTACAGGGCGGGGGACTGAAGCTTTCTTT. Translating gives CGSVTGRGTEAFF.

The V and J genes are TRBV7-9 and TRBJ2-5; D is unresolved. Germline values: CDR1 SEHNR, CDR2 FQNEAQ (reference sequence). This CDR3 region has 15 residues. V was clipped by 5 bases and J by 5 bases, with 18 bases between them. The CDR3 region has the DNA TGTGCCAGCAGCCCTGCCGGGCTCCGAGAGGAGACCCAGTACTTC. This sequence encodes CASSPAGLREETQYF.

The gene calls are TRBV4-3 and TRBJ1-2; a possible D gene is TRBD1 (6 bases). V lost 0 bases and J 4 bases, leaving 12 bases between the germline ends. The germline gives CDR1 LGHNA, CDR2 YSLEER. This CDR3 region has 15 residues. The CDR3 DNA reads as TGCGCCAGCAGCCAAGATCTGGCAGGGGTCTATGGCTACACCTTC. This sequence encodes CASSQDLAGVYGYTF.

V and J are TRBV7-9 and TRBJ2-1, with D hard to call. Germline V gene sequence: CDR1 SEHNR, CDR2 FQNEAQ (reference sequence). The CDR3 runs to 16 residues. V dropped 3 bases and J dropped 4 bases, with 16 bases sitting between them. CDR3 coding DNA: TGTGCCAGCAGCTTGGTACGGCAGGTCCCATACAATGAGCAGTTCTTC. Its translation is CASSLVRQVPYNEQFF.

The CDR3 reads CASSLGQGRNQPQHF. The CDR3 DNA is TGTGCCAGCAGTTTGGGACAGGGGAGAAATCAGCCCCAGCATTTT. V usage is TRBV6-2 or TRBV6-3 and J usage is TRBJ1-5, with 10 bases aligning to TRBD1. Germline V gene data show CDR1 as MNHEY and CDR2 as SVGEGT. J lost 4 bases, V lost 4 bases, and 4 bases had no gene match. The CDR3 length is 15 residues.

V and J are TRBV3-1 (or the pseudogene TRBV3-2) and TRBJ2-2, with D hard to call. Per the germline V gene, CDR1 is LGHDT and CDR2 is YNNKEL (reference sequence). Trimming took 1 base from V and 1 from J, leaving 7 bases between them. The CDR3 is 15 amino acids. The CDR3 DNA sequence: TGTGCCAGCAGCCAAGGGGCCATGAACACCGGGGAGCTGTTTTTT. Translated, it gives CASSQGAMNTGELFF.

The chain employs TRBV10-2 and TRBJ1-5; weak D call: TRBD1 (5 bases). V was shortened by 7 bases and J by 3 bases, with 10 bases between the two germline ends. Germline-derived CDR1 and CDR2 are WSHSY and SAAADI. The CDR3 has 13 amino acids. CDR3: CASTPGTNQPQHF. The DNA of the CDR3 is TGCGCCAGCACTCCGGGGACCAATCAGCCCCAGCATTTT.

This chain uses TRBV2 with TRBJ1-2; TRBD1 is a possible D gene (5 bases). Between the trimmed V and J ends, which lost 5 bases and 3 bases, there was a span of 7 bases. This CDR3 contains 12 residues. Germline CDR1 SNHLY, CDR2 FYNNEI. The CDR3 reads CASSSTDYGYTF. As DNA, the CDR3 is TGTGCCAGCAGTTCGACAGACTATGGCTACACCTTC. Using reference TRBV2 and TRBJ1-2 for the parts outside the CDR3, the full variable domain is EPEVTQTPSHQVTQMGQEVILRCVPISNHLYFYWYRQILGQKVEFLVSFYNNEISEKSEIFDDQFSVERPDGSNFTLKIRSTKLEDSAMYFCASSSTDYGYTFGSGTRLTVV.

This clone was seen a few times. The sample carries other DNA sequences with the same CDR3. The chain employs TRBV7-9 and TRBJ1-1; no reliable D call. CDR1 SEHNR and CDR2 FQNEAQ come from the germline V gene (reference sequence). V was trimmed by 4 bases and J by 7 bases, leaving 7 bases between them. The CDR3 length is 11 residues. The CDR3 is CASSSQIEAFF. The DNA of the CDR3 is TGTGCCAGCAGCTCACAGATTGAAGCTTTCTTT. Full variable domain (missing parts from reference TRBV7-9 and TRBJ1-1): DTGVSQNPRHKITKRGQNVTFRCDPISEHNRLYWYRQTLGQGPEFLTYFQNEAQLEKSRLLSDRFSAERPKGSFSTLEIQRTEQGDSAMYLCASSSQIEAFFGQGTRLTVV.

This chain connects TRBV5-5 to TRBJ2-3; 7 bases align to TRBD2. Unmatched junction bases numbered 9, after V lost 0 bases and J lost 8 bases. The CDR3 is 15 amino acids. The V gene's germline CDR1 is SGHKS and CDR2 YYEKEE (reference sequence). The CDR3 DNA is TGTGCCAGCAGCTTGGCCCTGGGAGGCGGGGGTACGCAGTATTTT. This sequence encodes CASSLALGGGGTQYF.

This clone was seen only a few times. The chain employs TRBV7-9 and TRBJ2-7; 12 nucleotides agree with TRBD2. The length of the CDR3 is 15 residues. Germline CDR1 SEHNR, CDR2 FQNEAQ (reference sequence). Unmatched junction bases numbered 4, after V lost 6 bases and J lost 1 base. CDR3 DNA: TGTGCCAGCAGTCGGACTAGCGGGGCTTCCTACGAGCAGTACTTC. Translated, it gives CASSRTSGASYEQYF.

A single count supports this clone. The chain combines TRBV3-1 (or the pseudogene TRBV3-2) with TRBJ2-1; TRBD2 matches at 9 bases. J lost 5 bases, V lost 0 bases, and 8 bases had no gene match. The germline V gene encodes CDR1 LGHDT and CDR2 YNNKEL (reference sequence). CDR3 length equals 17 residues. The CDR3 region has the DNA TGTGCCAGCAGCCAAGATCATGGCGGGAGGGAAAACAATGAGCAGTTCTTC. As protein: CASSQDHGGRENNEQFF.

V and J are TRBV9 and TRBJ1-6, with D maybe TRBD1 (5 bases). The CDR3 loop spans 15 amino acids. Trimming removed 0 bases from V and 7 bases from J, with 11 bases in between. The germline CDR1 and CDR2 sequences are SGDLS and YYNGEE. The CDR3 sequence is CASSVGQGGNSPLHF. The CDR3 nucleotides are TGTGCCAGCAGCGTAGGTCAGGGTGGGAATTCACCCCTCCACTTT.

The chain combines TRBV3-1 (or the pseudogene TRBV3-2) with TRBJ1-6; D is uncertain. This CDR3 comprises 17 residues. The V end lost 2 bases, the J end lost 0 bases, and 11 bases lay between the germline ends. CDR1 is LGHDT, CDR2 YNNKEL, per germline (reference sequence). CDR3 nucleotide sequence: TGTGCCAGCAGCCAATCGGGATCCTACTCCTATAATTCACCCCTCCACTTT. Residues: CASSQSGSYSYNSPLHF.

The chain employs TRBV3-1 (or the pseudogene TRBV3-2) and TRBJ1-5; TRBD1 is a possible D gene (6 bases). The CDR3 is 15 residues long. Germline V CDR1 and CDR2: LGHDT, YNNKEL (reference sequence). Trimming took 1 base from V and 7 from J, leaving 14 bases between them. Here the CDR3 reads CASSQGGGASQPQHF. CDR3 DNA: TGTGCCAGCAGCCAAGGAGGGGGGGCATCGCAGCCCCAGCATTTT.

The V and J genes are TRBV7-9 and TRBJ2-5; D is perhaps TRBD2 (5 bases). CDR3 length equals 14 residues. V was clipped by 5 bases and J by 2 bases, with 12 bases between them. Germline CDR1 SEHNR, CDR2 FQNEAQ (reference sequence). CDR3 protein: CASSQSGIQETQYF. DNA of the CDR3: TGTGCCAGCAGCCAATCGGGAATACAAGAGACCCAGTACTTC.